The T cell receptor beta chain under discussion was sequenced for a study of cytomegalovirus exposure and HLA in healthy donors. Study-wide background: Of all 400 or so donors who were genotyped, under 90% belonged to the Caucasian-associated ancestry cluster. Study conclusions and caveats: Later analysis suggested most CMV-associated TCR beta chains were HLA-restricted.

On this clone itself: The antigen remains undetermined.

The CDR3 extends over 15 amino acids. CDR1 is MNHEY and CDR2 is SVGAGI in the germline V gene. V gave up 0 bases and J gave up 7 bases, with 13 bases separating them. Researchers ran the PCR with 60 Vbeta and 13 Jbeta primers. Sequenced by immunoSEQ multiplex PCR; TCRdb stores in-frame clones only, minus some. In the table there are around 160,000 clones, around 77% of which are singletons. This TCR derives from a man aged 45-60 years in good health and CMV-seropositive. This sequence joins TRBV6-5 and TRBJ1-5; D is unclear. The specimen sequenced was PBMCs. CDR3 coding DNA: TGTGCCAGCAGTTACTCCGCCCAAATGAGACAGCCCCAGCATTTT. The encoded protein is CASSYSAQMRQPQHF.